Below, 24 T cell receptor beta chains from the same sample are listed, as sequenced in a study of T-cell reconstitution after alpha-beta-depleted transplantation in children (dated by TCRdb to the mid-2010s). The library was made by PCR. Instrument on record: Illumina HiSeq 2500. Molecular barcoding was employed in the preparation of TCR libraries, with unique molecular identifiers being used to normalize TCRbeta repertoire quantification. In TCRdb, the public reads were trimmed at Q25 with fastp and aligned with MiXCR, with productive beta chains retained. Every CDR3 protein is listed once, alongside the most common genes and DNA of its rows. The sample table holds about 500,000 distinct CDR3 sequences, of which about 30% were seen once. Approximately 2.3% of the sample is held by the ten biggest clonotypes. The specimen comprised PBMCs from the stem cell graft donor, sampled from the stem cell graft. Every receptor here comes from a human donor who donated a stem cell graft to a child with aplastic anemia.

The chain couples TRBV20-1 to TRBJ1-1, with 7 bases lining up with TRBD1. The V segment lost 3 bases and the J segment 3 bases; nucleotides outside the gene matches: 4. The CDR3 is made up of 13 amino acids. Germline V gives CDR1 DFQATT, CDR2 SNEGSKA (reference sequence). The CDR3 protein is CSARRTGDTEAFF. CDR3 coding DNA: TGCAGTGCTAGGCGAACAGGGGACACTGAAGCTTTCTTT.

The chain employs TRBV11-2 and TRBJ2-1, with D perhaps matching TRBD2 (5 bases). Trimming took off 8 bases at V and 8 bases at J, with 19 bases between the two ends. This CDR3 has 14 residues. Germline V gene data show CDR1 as SGHAT and CDR2 as FQNNGV. CDR3 in DNA: TGTGCCAGCTCGGGGAAGGGCCTAAAACATGAGCAGTTCTTC. Its protein is CASSGKGLKHEQFF. The full variable domain, with the rest looked up from reference TRBV11-2 and TRBJ2-1, is EAGVAQSPRYKIIEKRQSVAFWCNPISGHATLYWYQQILGQGPKLLIQFQNNGVVDDSQLPKDRFSAERLKGVDSTLKIQPAKLEDSAVYLCASSGKGLKHEQFFGPGTRLTVL.

This clonotype was recorded a few times. The rearrangement uses TRBV20-1 and TRBJ2-5, with TRBD2 matching 10 bases. The CDR3 consists of 13 residues. V shed 3 bases and J 4 bases; nucleotides not matched to a gene: 2. Germline lookup yields CDR1 DFQATT and CDR2 SNEGSKA (reference sequence). CDR3: CSASRTSGETQYF. Written as DNA, the CDR3 is TGCAGTGCTAGCCGGACTAGCGGAGAGACCCAGTACTTC.

This clonotype has ten or more counts. The V and J genes are TRBV14 and TRBJ2-7; D uncertain. CDR3 size: 13 residues. The germline V and J ends were trimmed by 1 base and 5 bases, with 9 bases remaining between them. Looked up from germline, CDR1 is SGHDN and CDR2 is FVKESK. The DNA of the CDR3 is TGTGCCAGCAGCCAAGGGGTCCGGGACGAGCAGTACGTC. It is translated as CASSQGVRDEQYV.

The rearrangement links TRBV5-5 to TRBJ1-1; D may be TRBD1 (6 bases). Trimming removed 3 bases from V and 3 bases from J, with 9 bases in between. The germline CDR1 and CDR2 sequences are SGHKS and YYEKEE (reference sequence). This CDR3 is built from 13 residues. This CDR3 is CASSWGGHTEAFF. The CDR3 DNA sequence: TGTGCCAGCAGCTGGGGGGGGCACACTGAAGCTTTCTTT.

This clonotype has just a few counts. The gene calls are TRBV6-5 and TRBJ1-2; 10 nucleotides match TRBD1. The CDR3 length is 16 residues. Germline trimming cut 2 bases from V and 6 bases from J; bases unmatched to any gene: 9. Germline V gives CDR1 MNHEY, CDR2 SVGAGI. The CDR3 loop is CASSYAGQGEWNGYTF. Here the CDR3 DNA reads TGTGCCAGCAGTTACGCCGGACAGGGGGAGTGGAATGGCTACACCTTC.

This clonotype was seen a few times. The V and J genes are TRBV28 and TRBJ2-1; TRBD2 matches at 9 bases. This CDR3 spans 14 amino acids. CDR1 and CDR2 from the germline V gene are MDHEN and SYDVKM. After removal of 9 bases from V and 5 bases from J, the junction contained 8 bases not matched to a gene. The CDR3 is CASFSGSNNNEQFF. As DNA, the CDR3 is TGTGCCAGTTTTAGCGGGAGTAACAACAATGAGCAGTTCTTC.

This clonotype appeared a few times. The chain recombines TRBV9 with TRBJ2-2; TRBD2 aligns across 10 bases. The ends lost 4 bases at V and 7 bases at J; junction bases unmatched: 10. The germline V gene has CDR1 SGDLS and CDR2 YYNGEE. The CDR3 runs 16 residues. The CDR3: CASSSSGRALGGELFF. The CDR3 DNA follows: TGTGCCAGCAGCTCCAGCGGGAGGGCCCTCGGCGGGGAGCTGTTTTTT.

This chain uses TRBV15 with TRBJ2-4; perhaps TRBD1 as D (5 bases). V shed 4 bases and J shed 8 bases, with 12 bases lying between them. The CDR3 totals 13 residues. Germline V gives CDR1 LNHNV, CDR2 YYDKDF (reference sequence). CDR3 in amino acids: CATSIRQGDIQYF. CDR3 DNA: TGTGCCACCAGCATACGACAAGGGGACATTCAGTACTTC.

The chain employs TRBV20-1 and TRBJ2-7; TRBD2 matches at 7 bases. Germline V gene sequence: CDR1 DFQATT, CDR2 SNEGSKA (reference sequence). With 3 bases clipped from V and 5 bases from J, the junction kept 10 bases outside the gene matches. This CDR3 contains 14 residues. CDR3 in DNA: TGCAGTGCTAGTTCCCCCGGGACTACGAACGAGCAGTACTTC. Translation gives CSASSPGTTNEQYF.

The V gene is TRBV9, the J gene TRBJ2-1, with a weak D call TRBD2 (7 bases). CDR3 size: 16 residues. The V gene lost 3 bases and the J gene lost 7 bases, with 20 bases spanning the gap. The germline CDR1 and CDR2 sequences are SGDLS and YYNGEE. The CDR3 region is CASSAHSGGLGNEQFF. Here the CDR3 DNA reads TGTGCCAGCAGCGCCCACTCGGGGGGCCTCGGGAATGAGCAGTTCTTC.

This clonotype turned up a few times. This chain connects TRBV18 to TRBJ2-1, with 8 bases lining up with TRBD2. The germline CDR1 and CDR2 sequences are KGHSH and LQKENI. CDR3 length equals 14 residues. V dropped 6 bases and J dropped 8; count of bases not matched to a gene: 9. CDR3 protein: CASSPIGGAHEQFF. The CDR3 bases are TGTGCCAGCTCGCCGATCGGGGGGGCGCATGAGCAGTTCTTC.

CDR3 sequence: CAISETDRRSSYEQYV. CDR3 nucleotide sequence: TGTGCCATCAGTGAAACGGACAGGAGGAGCTCCTACGAGCAGTACGTC. The chain uses TRBV10-3 and TRBJ2-7; 7 nucleotides agree with TRBD1. The CDR3 length is 16 residues. The J segment lost 0 bases and the V segment lost 3 bases, leaving 8 bases of the junction unmatched. From germline, CDR1 is ENHRY and CDR2 SYGVKD.

J is TRBJ2-3 and V is TRBV4-1; D not resolved. CDR1 and CDR2 from the germline V gene are MGHRA and YSYEKL. The CDR3 contains 15 residues. V lost 4 bases, J lost 3 bases, and 14 bases lay in between. The chain's CDR3 is CASSLLVGVTDTQYF. The CDR3 region has the DNA TGCGCCAGCAGCCTCCTGGTCGGCGTGACAGATACGCAGTATTTT.

This clonotype was counted between two and nine times. The chain employs TRBV7-9 and TRBJ1-1, with D unresolved. V lost 5 bases and J lost 2, with 12 bases in between. The CDR3 loop spans 14 amino acids. Per the germline V gene, CDR1 is SEHNR and CDR2 is FQNEAQ (reference sequence). CDR3: CASSPSQSNTEAFF. In DNA form, the CDR3 reads TGTGCCAGCAGCCCCTCCCAATCTAACACTGAAGCTTTCTTT.

This clonotype was recorded a few times. The rearrangement links TRBV15 to TRBJ2-2; D not resolved. Germline CDR1 and CDR2: LNHNV and YYDKDF (reference sequence). The length of the CDR3 is 14 residues. V gave up 6 bases and J gave up 1 base, with 9 bases separating them. CDR3 residues: CATSRSGNTGELFF. CDR3 DNA: TGTGCCACCAGTCGGAGTGGGAACACCGGGGAGCTGTTTTTT.

This clonotype was counted between two and nine times. One end of the junction is discordant with germline, which a read error may explain. V gene TRBV20-1 combines with J gene TRBJ2-7; 7 bases line up with TRBD1. This CDR3 is built from 14 residues. Germline V gene data show CDR1 as DFQATT and CDR2 as SNEGSKA (reference sequence). In DNA, the CDR3 is TGCAGTGCTCTGGGTTCCGGGACAGAGACCTATATCCGCTTC. It specifies CSALGSGTETYIRF.

This sequence joins TRBV11-1 and TRBJ2-7; D may be TRBD2 (6 bases). CDR3 length: 18 amino acids. CDR1 SGHAT and CDR2 FQDESV come from the germline V gene (reference sequence). The ends were cut back, 4 bases at V and 0 bases at J, with 22 bases in the middle. CDR3 nucleotide sequence: TGTGCCAGCAGCTCAACCTCTATCTTAGCGGTCGGCTCCTACGAGCAGTACTTC. Translated: CASSSTSILAVGSYEQYF. Full variable domain (rest looked up from reference TRBV11-1 and TRBJ2-7): EAEVAQSPRYKITEKSQAVAFWCDPISGHATLYWYRQILGQGPELLVQFQDESVVDDSQLPKDRFSAERLKGVDSTLKIQPAELGDSAMYLCASSSTSILAVGSYEQYFGPGTRLTVT.

This clonotype showed up just a few times. The chain employs TRBV7-2 and TRBJ2-7; weak D call: TRBD2 (5 bases). The CDR3 is 14 residues long. Deletions cut 0 bases from V and 7 bases from J, with 13 bases between. From germline, CDR1 is SGHTA and CDR2 FQGNSA. For the CDR3, the DNA is TGTGCCAGCAGCTTAGCGCCCGGGGATGGTGAGCAGTACTTC. Its translation is CASSLAPGDGEQYF.

The CDR3 region is CASSPRWPKDSLKLFF. DNA of the CDR3: TGTGCCAGCTCACCAAGGTGGCCAAAGGATTCTTTGAAACTGTTTTTT. This chain links TRBV18 with TRBJ1-4, with no clear D. Germline-derived CDR1 and CDR2 are KGHSH and LQKENI. Trimming cost V 2 bases and J 11 bases, with 21 bases left between them. This CDR3 has 16 residues.

The V call is TRBV29-1, the J call TRBJ2-7, with TRBD2 identical over 13 bases. This CDR3 has 15 residues. The germline V gene has CDR1 SQVTM and CDR2 ANQGSEA. Trimming removed 6 bases from V and 3 bases from J; junction bases left unmatched: 8. CDR3 residues: CSVETGTSGIYEQYV. CDR3 DNA: TGCAGCGTCGAGACCGGGACTAGCGGGATCTACGAGCAGTACGTC.

This clonotype was found a few times. A junction boundary mismatches the germline segment, possibly from a read error. The chain is built from TRBV14 and TRBJ2-5; D is perhaps TRBD2 (5 bases). Germline loops: CDR1 SGHDN, CDR2 FVKESK. The CDR3 is made up of 9 amino acids. In DNA, the CDR3 is TGTGCCAGCCCGCGGGCCCAAGACTTC. Protein sequence: CASPRAQDF.

This clonotype appeared a few times. The chain is built from TRBV28 and TRBJ2-7; D might be TRBD1 (6 bases). V lost 3 bases to trimming and J lost 0 bases, with 12 bases between them. The CDR3 covers 15 residues. From germline, CDR1 is MDHEN and CDR2 SYDVKM. CDR3 DNA sequence: TGTGCCAGCAGTTTTCTCGGACAGAGCTCCTACGAGCAGTACTTC. Translating gives CASSFLGQSSYEQYF.

This chain links TRBV12-3 or TRBV12-4 with TRBJ1-2; perhaps TRBD1 as D (6 bases). The V gene lost 1 base and the J gene lost 4 bases, with 13 bases spanning the gap. The CDR3 has 15 residues. CDR3 sequence reads: CASSLVPGEIYGYTF. The DNA for the CDR3 is TGTGCCAGCAGTTTAGTTCCAGGGGAAATCTATGGCTACACCTTC.